This T cell receptor beta chain was captured in a study of patients and donors after allogeneic stem cell transplantation (dated by TCRdb to 2020 to 2022). The CDR3 sequence holds 18 residues, the cysteine and phenylalanine included. This entry keeps only the CDR3 DNA: 54 bases, framed from base 1. Trimming takes 1 base from V and 5 bases from J, and the germline ends sit 21 bases apart. CDR1 and CDR2 (SNHLY, FYNNEI) derive from the germline V gene. Details on this clonotype: Which antigen it targets is not known. Base qualities are not recorded, but no much larger clone differs from it by a single base.

The library was obtained by RT-PCR. Sequencer: NextSeq 550. Using fastp trimming at Q25 and MiXCR clonotype assembly, TCRdb reanalyzed the public sequencing data and kept in-frame beta chains. Each entry is one CDR3 protein sequence, shown with its most common DNA and genes. The sample records roughly 250,000 distinct CDR3 sequences, 13% to 15% of which are singletons. The ten most abundant clones make up around a tenth of the sample. This sequence originates from a human donor who was either an allogeneic HSCT recipient or a stem cell or donor lymphocyte infusion donor (not recorded which). It is not recorded whose cells these are; they may come from a transplant donor. The rearrangement combines TRBV2 with TRBJ2-1, with the D call perhaps TRBD1 or TRBD2, as 6 bases match in each case. Source material: blood, either unsorted or a sorted T cell fraction (not recorded which). DNA sequence: TGTGCCAGCAGTGAAGGGTCCGGGGGCAGGGGTTTTGACAATGAGCAGTTCTTC. Protein translation: CASSEGSGGRGFDNEQFF.